These 32 T cell receptor beta chains came from one sample sequenced in a study of blood T cell repertoires in COVID-19. TCRdb's copy holds only in-frame clones and misses some; the assay was immunoSEQ multiplex PCR. The data hold a few hundred thousand clones, with more than 75% observed a single time. The sequenced material came from PBMCs or T cells enriched from blood (not recorded which). The receptors originated from a man aged 40-49 years in a cohort exposed to, infected with or recovered from COVID-19 (not recorded which).

The V and J genes are TRBV10-3 and TRBJ1-2; 7 bases match TRBD1. V shed 6 bases, J shed 6 bases, and the junction held 10 bases outside the gene matches. CDR1 and CDR2 from the germline V gene are ENHRY and SYGVKD. The CDR3 is 14 amino acids. The CDR3 spells CAISNRQGRDGYTF. CDR3 bases: TGTGCCATCAGCAACCGACAGGGTCGGGATGGCTACACCTTC.

The chain combines TRBV29-1 with TRBJ1-2; 10 bases line up with TRBD1. In germline, CDR1 is SQVTM, CDR2 ANQGSEA. The CDR3 covers 12 residues. J lost 8 bases, V lost 7 bases, and 7 bases had no gene match. CDR3 amino acids: CSAGTGESGYTF. CDR3 DNA sequence: TGCAGCGCCGGGACAGGGGAGTCGGGCTACACCTTC.

Only one count was recorded for this clone. The chain's CDR3 is CASSLDQGGAEQYF. The CDR3 DNA sequence: TGTGCCAGCAGCTTAGATCAGGGGGGAGCCGAGCAGTACTTC. The chain is built from TRBV11-2 and TRBJ2-7; D may be TRBD1 (7 bases). V was shortened by 0 bases and J by 6 bases, with 12 bases between the two germline ends. This CDR3 has 14 residues. CDR1 is SGHAT, CDR2 FQNNGV, per germline.

The V and J genes are TRBV7-9 and TRBJ1-2, with TRBD1 matching 9 bases. V dropped 5 bases and J dropped 1; count of bases not matched to a gene: 5. This CDR3 comprises 15 residues. Germline loops: CDR1 SEHNR, CDR2 FQNEAQ (reference sequence). The chain's CDR3 is CASSPQGAGNYGYTF. Written as DNA, the CDR3 is TGTGCCAGCAGCCCACAGGGGGCTGGTAACTATGGCTACACCTTC.

The chain combines TRBV6-2 or TRBV6-3 with TRBJ2-1, with no clear D. V was clipped by 2 bases and J by 6 bases, with 5 bases between them. The germline V gene has CDR1 MNHEY and CDR2 SVGEGT. The CDR3 contains 12 residues. CDR3 DNA sequence: TGTGCCAGCAGTTACCGCAGCAATGAGCAGTTCTTC. It encodes CASSYRSNEQFF.

The rearrangement uses TRBV11-3 and TRBJ1-6; no definite D call. CDR3 size: 13 residues. Deletions cut 4 bases from V and 8 bases from J, with 9 bases between. Germline CDR1 reads SGHNT; CDR2 reads YENEEA. The DNA of the CDR3 is TGTGCCAGCAGCTATTTCCGGGATTCACCCCTCCACTTT. Its translation: CASSYFRDSPLHF.

The CDR3 spells CATSDSRTSGRAADTQYF. CDR3 DNA sequence: TGTGCCACCAGTGACTCAAGGACTAGCGGGAGGGCCGCAGATACGCAGTATTTT. V is TRBV24-1 and J is TRBJ2-3; 15 bases align to TRBD2. The CDR3 consists of 18 residues. Germline V gene sequence: CDR1 KGHDR, CDR2 SFDVKD. V was clipped by 4 bases and J by 4 bases; unmatched bases: 8.

The chain joins TRBV18 to TRBJ1-1; the match to TRBD1 covers 10 bases. Per germline, CDR1 KGHSH and CDR2 LQKENI. The CDR3 contains 17 residues. V shed 0 bases and J 2 bases; nucleotides not matched to a gene: 6. In nucleotides, the CDR3 is TGTGCCAGCTCACCACCGGGACAGGGGCGACTTAACACTGAAGCTTTCTTT. Residues: CASSPPGQGRLNTEAFF.

The gene calls are TRBV29-1 and TRBJ1-2, with no clear D. Trimming cost V 6 bases and J 4 bases, with 12 bases left between them. From germline, CDR1 is SQVTM and CDR2 ANQGSEA. The CDR3 totals 12 residues. CDR3 sequence reads: CSVRDFPYGYTF. CDR3 DNA: TGCAGCGTGAGGGATTTCCCCTATGGCTACACCTTC.

This chain connects TRBV7-9 to TRBJ1-3; maybe TRBD1 (5 bases). This CDR3 is built from 12 residues. CDR1 is SEHNR, CDR2 FQNEAQ, per germline (reference sequence). Trimming took 10 bases from V and 0 from J, leaving 7 bases between them. CDR3 nucleotides: TGTGCCACAGGGCTCTCTGGAAACACCATATATTTT. This encodes CATGLSGNTIYF.

V gene TRBV2 combines with J gene TRBJ2-7, with 9 nucleotides matching TRBD2. Germline V gene data show CDR1 as SNHLY and CDR2 as FYNNEI. The CDR3 is made up of 15 amino acids. The ends lost 7 bases at V and 0 bases at J; junction bases unmatched: 7. CDR3: CASTASAGGSYEQYF. The CDR3 region has the DNA TGTGCCAGCACCGCCTCAGCGGGAGGCTCCTACGAGCAGTACTTC.

The chain links TRBV6-2 or TRBV6-3 to TRBJ2-1; 9 bases line up with TRBD2. Trimming removed 4 bases from V and 4 bases from J; junction bases left unmatched: 11. Germline V gene sequence: CDR1 MNHEY, CDR2 SVGEGT. The CDR3 is 17 residues long. Here the CDR3 DNA reads TGTGCCAGCAGTTCAAGCAGGGCGGGAGGGAAATACAATGAGCAGTTCTTC. Protein: CASSSSRAGGKYNEQFF.

The V call is TRBV9, the J call TRBJ2-5; tentative D call: TRBD1 (5 bases). The CDR3 extends over 15 amino acids. V was trimmed by 0 bases and J by 3 bases, leaving 12 bases between them. Germline V gene lookup returns CDR1 SGDLS and CDR2 YYNGEE. The CDR3 DNA is TGTGCCAGCAGCGTAGGCGGTGGGGCCAAAGAGACCCAGTACTTC. Its protein is CASSVGGGAKETQYF.

This clone was observed a handful of times. The chain carries TRBV11-2 and TRBJ1-2; D not resolved. CDR1 SGHAT and CDR2 FQNNGV come from the germline V gene. V was clipped by 1 base and J by 6 bases, with 9 bases between them. The CDR3 consists of 13 residues. CDR3 coding DNA: TGTGCCAGCAGCTTAGGGCAGGCAAATGGCTACACCTTC. Protein sequence: CASSLGQANGYTF.

This chain connects TRBV5-1 to TRBJ1-1; perhaps TRBD1 as D (5 bases). The CDR3 extends over 15 amino acids. The germline V gene has CDR1 SGHRS and CDR2 YFSETQ. With 4 bases removed from V and 3 bases from J, the gap between germline ends came to 16 bases. The CDR3 here is CASSKGPGKHTEAFF. CDR3 nucleotides: TGCGCCAGCAGCAAAGGGCCAGGGAAGCACACTGAAGCTTTCTTT.

The gene calls are TRBV11-2 and TRBJ1-3, with 9 bases matching TRBD1. The germline V gene has CDR1 SGHAT and CDR2 FQNNGV. The CDR3 totals 17 residues. V lost 1 base, J lost 2 bases, and 6 bases stayed unmatched. The CDR3 nucleotides are TGTGCCAGCAGCTTAGGACCGGGACAGGGTCCTGGAAACACCATATATTTT. Translating gives CASSLGPGQGPGNTIYF.

The J gene is TRBJ2-7, the V gene TRBV13; TRBD1 matches at 7 bases. The CDR3 is 14 amino acids. The ends lost 1 base at V and 6 bases at J; junction bases unmatched: 6. Germline V gives CDR1 PRHDT, CDR2 FYEKMQ (reference sequence). The DNA of the CDR3 is TGTGCCAGCAGCTTAGTAGGGGGCAGTTTCGAGCAGTACTTC. Translation: CASSLVGGSFEQYF.

The chain has TRBV5-1 and TRBJ2-5; a weak D match, TRBD2 (7 bases). CDR3 length: 14 residues. Germline V gives CDR1 SGHRS, CDR2 YFSETQ. The V gene lost 6 bases and the J gene lost 5 bases, with 17 bases spanning the gap. CDR3 residues: CASKRGSGKETQYF. The DNA for the CDR3 is TGCGCCAGCAAGAGGGGGAGCGGGAAGGAGACCCAGTACTTC.

This chain joins TRBV27 and TRBJ1-2, with 10 positions matching TRBD1. CDR1 and CDR2 from the germline V gene are MNHEY and SMNVEV (reference sequence). The CDR3 is made up of 15 amino acids. Unmatched junction bases numbered 14, after V lost 8 bases and J lost 8 bases. The CDR3 spells CASGSGTGDFSGYTF. In DNA, the CDR3 is TGTGCCAGCGGTTCCGGGACAGGGGACTTTTCCGGCTACACCTTC.

The chain is built from TRBV11-2 and TRBJ1-1, with TRBD1 matching 8 bases. The CDR3 sequence is 14 residues long. V dropped 4 bases and J dropped 3; count of bases not matched to a gene: 4. Germline V CDR1 and CDR2: SGHAT, FQNNGV. CDR3 sequence (DNA): TGTGCCAGCAGCTCAGGACAGGGTTACACTGAAGCTTTCTTT. Amino acid sequence: CASSSGQGYTEAFF.

The chain uses TRBV19 and TRBJ1-1; 8 bases line up with TRBD1. Trimming removed 7 bases from V and 3 bases from J; junction bases left unmatched: 10. There are 15 residues in the CDR3. From germline, CDR1 is LNHDA and CDR2 SQIVND (reference sequence). As DNA, the CDR3 is TGTGCCAGTAAAACGGACAGGGTTTTGGACACTGAAGCTTTCTTT. Protein: CASKTDRVLDTEAFF.

The chain joins TRBV7-9 to TRBJ1-4; 9 bases match TRBD1. The CDR3 runs 14 residues. Trimming cost V 4 bases and J 5 bases; bases outside gene matches: 2. The germline CDR1 and CDR2 sequences are SEHNR and FQNEAQ (reference sequence). DNA for the CDR3: TGTGCCAGCAGCTACGGACAGGGGAATGAAAAACTGTTTTTT. Its translation is CASSYGQGNEKLFF.

The chain recombines TRBV3-1 (or the pseudogene TRBV3-2) with TRBJ2-7, with 8 positions matching TRBD2. Trimming removed 1 base from V and 2 bases from J; junction bases left unmatched: 7. The CDR3 extends over 16 amino acids. From germline, CDR1 is LGHDT and CDR2 YNNKEL (reference sequence). The CDR3 loop is CASSQGVSGAPYEQYF. CDR3 nucleotides: TGTGCCAGCAGCCAAGGGGTTAGCGGGGCCCCCTACGAGCAGTACTTC.

The chain links TRBV5-1 to TRBJ1-4; no definite D call. V shed 1 base and J shed 4 bases, with 11 bases lying between them. CDR1 is SGHRS, CDR2 YFSETQ, per germline. The CDR3 contains 15 residues. The CDR3 loop is CASSLSGTRNEKLFF. CDR3 coding DNA: TGCGCCAGCAGCTTGTCGGGTACCCGTAATGAAAAACTGTTTTTT. Full variable domain (rest looked up from reference TRBV5-1 and TRBJ1-4): KAGVTQTPRYLIKTRGQQVTLSCSPISGHRSVSWYQQTPGQGLQFLFEYFSETQRNKGNFPGRFSGRQFSNSRSEMNVSTLELGDSALYLCASSLSGTRNEKLFFGSGTQLSVL.

The chain joins TRBV7-9 to TRBJ1-2; 9 positions agree with TRBD1. Germline CDR1 SEHNR, CDR2 FQNEAQ (reference sequence). The CDR3 has 13 amino acids. The junction had 4 bases not matched to a gene; V was cut back by 5 bases and J by 6 bases. CDR3 DNA: TGTGCCAGCAGCCCCGGGACAGGGAATGGCTACACCTTC. It encodes CASSPGTGNGYTF.

The chain joins TRBV7-8 to TRBJ2-2; TRBD1 matches at 8 bases. Germline values: CDR1 SGHVS, CDR2 FQNEAQ. V gave up 5 bases and J gave up 3 bases; unmatched junction bases: 11. The CDR3 runs to 17 residues. DNA for the CDR3: TGTGCCAGCAGCCCCTCCCCGCCAGGGGGCCACACCGGGGAGCTGTTTTTT. This gives the protein CASSPSPPGGHTGELFF.

This sequence joins TRBV7-8 and TRBJ2-4, with D possibly being TRBD2 (5 bases). This CDR3 has 12 residues. Germline values: CDR1 SGHVS, CDR2 FQNEAQ. V lost 3 bases, J lost 8 bases, and 8 bases lay in between. The CDR3 bases are TGTGCCAGCAGCTTCCCGCGGGACATTCAGTACTTC. Translated, it gives CASSFPRDIQYF. Using reference TRBV7-8 and TRBJ2-4 for the parts outside the CDR3, the full variable domain is GAGVSQSPRYKVAKRGQDVALRCDPISGHVSLFWYQQALGQGPEFLTYFQNEAQLDKSGLPSDRFFAERPEGSVSTLKIQRTQQEDSAVYLCASSFPRDIQYFGAGTRLSVL.

The chain joins TRBV3-1 (or the pseudogene TRBV3-2) to TRBJ2-1; 9 bases fit TRBD2. The CDR3 runs to 15 residues. V lost 1 base and J lost 8; bases outside the gene matches: 6. The V gene's germline CDR1 is LGHDT and CDR2 YNNKEL (reference sequence). This chain's CDR3 is CASSQGVSGRHEQFF. CDR3 DNA sequence: TGTGCCAGCAGCCAAGGAGTTAGCGGGAGACATGAGCAGTTCTTC.

The J gene is TRBJ2-7, the V gene TRBV18; possibly TRBD2 for D (6 bases). From germline, CDR1 is KGHSH and CDR2 LQKENI. The CDR3 consists of 16 residues. The V and J ends lost 5 bases and 4 bases respectively, with 21 bases between them. In DNA form, the CDR3 reads TGTGCCAGCTCAATTTCCCCCGCCGGGGGTCTGTACGAGCAGTACTTC. It is translated as CASSISPAGGLYEQYF.

CDR3: CASSSKFHYEQYF. CDR3 sequence (DNA): TGTGCCAGCAGTTCCAAATTCCACTACGAGCAGTACTTC. This chain links TRBV28 with TRBJ2-7; D remains unclear. This CDR3 spans 13 amino acids. V was cut by 4 bases and J by 3 bases, with 10 bases left in between. Germline values: CDR1 MDHEN, CDR2 SYDVKM.

This rearrangement joins TRBV6-6 to TRBJ2-5; TRBD1 matches 11 bases. The CDR3 runs 14 residues. Per germline, CDR1 MNHNY and CDR2 SVGAGI (reference sequence). The ends lost 4 bases at V and 4 bases at J; junction bases unmatched: 2. In DNA, the CDR3 is TGTGCCAGCAGTTCTGGACAGGGGGCAGAGACCCAGTACTTC. This translates into CASSSGQGAETQYF.

This chain uses TRBV5-5 with TRBJ2-7; D is possibly TRBD1 (7 bases). Germline assignment: CDR1 SGHKS and CDR2 YYEKEE (reference sequence). With 2 bases removed from V and 3 bases from J, the gap between germline ends came to 15 bases. The CDR3 covers 15 residues. The CDR3 loop reads CASSFLEGAVYEQYF. CDR3 in DNA: TGTGCCAGCAGCTTTTTGGAGGGGGCTGTCTACGAGCAGTACTTC.